A single sample gave rise to the 24 T cell receptor beta chains below, sequenced in a study of technical replicates of blood from a handful of donors. Assay used: immunoSEQ multiplex PCR; TCRdb lists only in-frame clones, some missing. The data contain some 79,000 clones, 85% to 95% of them singletons. Sequencing used T cells isolated from PBMCs. The receptor set was obtained from a human donor in good health.

This clone was recorded once. The V and J genes are TRBV20-1 and TRBJ2-5; maybe TRBD1 (6 bases). In germline, CDR1 is DFQATT, CDR2 SNEGSKA (reference sequence). Trimming cost V 8 bases and J 5 bases, with 12 bases left between them. The CDR3 runs to 11 residues. For the CDR3, the DNA is TGCAGTCTTACAGGGCGGGAGACCCAGTACTTC. It yields the protein CSLTGRETQYF.

The J gene is TRBJ2-7, the V gene TRBV7-8; 12 nucleotides line up with TRBD1. The CDR3 contains 17 residues. Germline CDR1 is SGHVS and CDR2 is FQNEAQ. Trimming at V came to 6 bases and at J to 11 bases, leaving 20 bases not matched to a gene. Here the CDR3 DNA reads TGTGCCAGCAGACCCGGGACAGGGGGCTACCAGGTGCCGTTCGAGTACTTC. This codes for CASRPGTGGYQVPFEYF.

The chain recombines TRBV11-2 with TRBJ1-6; possibly TRBD1 for D (5 bases). This CDR3 has 13 residues. Germline V gives CDR1 SGHAT, CDR2 FQNNGV. V was pared by 4 bases and J by 8 bases, with 9 bases between. CDR3 amino acids: CASSSGGYSPLHF. The CDR3 nucleotides read TGTGCCAGCAGCTCCGGGGGGTATTCACCCCTCCACTTT.

Only one count was recorded for this clone. This chain links TRBV29-1 with TRBJ2-5; 10 nucleotides line up with TRBD1. With V trimmed by 6 bases and J by 5 bases, 6 bases remained unmatched. CDR3 length: 13 amino acids. The germline gives CDR1 SQVTM, CDR2 ANQGSEA. CDR3 region: CSVRDRGFETQYF. In nucleotides, the CDR3 is TGCAGCGTCCGGGACAGGGGATTCGAGACCCAGTACTTC. The full variable domain, in which reference TRBV29-1 and TRBJ2-5 provide the parts outside the CDR3, is SAVISQKPSRDICQRGTSLTIQCQVDSQVTMMFWYRQQPGQSLTLIATANQGSEATYESGFVIDKFPISRPNLTFSTLTVSNMSPEDSSIYLCSVRDRGFETQYFGPGTRLLVL.

The chain recombines TRBV28 with TRBJ1-4, with 7 nucleotides matching TRBD1. The CDR3 extends over 16 amino acids. Germline V gene sequence: CDR1 MDHEN, CDR2 SYDVKM. J gave up 3 bases and V 3 bases, and 7 bases lay outside the gene matches. This CDR3 reads CASSFPWTGPNEKLFF. The CDR3 coding sequence is TGTGCCAGCAGTTTCCCCTGGACAGGACCTAATGAAAAACTGTTTTTT.

This clone occurred once. The chain uses TRBV7-9 and TRBJ2-5; tentatively, D is TRBD2 (5 bases). Germline CDR1 is SEHNR and CDR2 is FQNEAQ (reference sequence). Trimming took 1 base from V and 5 from J, leaving 17 bases between them. The length of the CDR3 is 16 residues. CDR3 in amino acids: CASSLVPGKSWETQYF. The CDR3 DNA sequence: TGTGCCAGCAGCTTAGTCCCGGGAAAATCCTGGGAGACCCAGTACTTC.

This rearrangement joins TRBV7-9 to TRBJ2-7; D remains unclear. Trimming removed 0 bases at V and 4 bases at J, with 4 bases between. In germline, CDR1 is SEHNR, CDR2 FQNEAQ (reference sequence). The CDR3 runs 12 residues. This CDR3 is CASSLARYEQYF. The CDR3, as DNA: TGTGCCAGCAGCTTAGCGAGGTACGAGCAGTACTTC.

This clone was recorded once. The chain carries TRBV4-1 and TRBJ1-1; D not resolved. Trimming pared 1 base from V and 6 bases from J, leaving 9 bases between. The CDR3 spans 13 residues. From germline, CDR1 is MGHRA and CDR2 YSYEKL. The DNA of the CDR3 is TGCGCCAGCAGCCAAGGAGGGATCGCTGAAGCTTTCTTT. Its protein product is CASSQGGIAEAFF.

This rearrangement joins TRBV6-5 to TRBJ2-7, with D maybe TRBD1 (5 bases). Germline values: CDR1 MNHEY, CDR2 SVGAGI. The CDR3 length is 13 residues. Trimming took off 5 bases at V and 0 bases at J, with 8 bases between the two ends. CDR3 sequence (DNA): TGTGCCAGCAGTAACAGGCCCTCCTACGAGCAGTACTTC. Residues: CASSNRPSYEQYF.

V gene TRBV5-4 combines with J gene TRBJ2-2, with unresolved D. Trimming cost V 1 base and J 1 base, with 8 bases left between them. Germline lookup yields CDR1 SGHNT and CDR2 YYREEE (reference sequence). The CDR3 is 15 amino acids. CDR3 amino acids: CASSLSPENTGELFF. The CDR3 DNA reads as TGTGCCAGCAGCTTGAGTCCAGAGAACACCGGGGAGCTGTTTTTT.

The rearrangement joins TRBV18 to TRBJ1-2; no firm D call. The CDR3 totals 17 residues. The V gene lost 2 bases and the J gene lost 5 bases, with 21 bases spanning the gap. Germline V lookup: CDR1 KGHSH, CDR2 LQKENI. The CDR3 reads CASSPEEVMTYGYGYTF. The CDR3 bases are TGTGCCAGCTCACCAGAGGAGGTAATGACGTACGGATATGGCTACACCTTC.

The rearrangement joins TRBV6-1 to TRBJ1-2, with TRBD1 as a possible D gene (6 bases). This CDR3 is 13 amino acids long. Per germline, CDR1 MNHNS and CDR2 SASEGT. V was clipped by 6 bases and J by 5 bases, with 13 bases between them. CDR3 sequence: CASSVGQIYGYTF. Written as DNA, the CDR3 is TGTGCCAGCAGCGTGGGACAAATATATGGCTACACCTTC.

The chain joins TRBV18 to TRBJ1-1; D unresolved. Trimming stripped 3 bases from V and 3 bases from J, with 17 bases between. Germline V CDR1 and CDR2: KGHSH, LQKENI. The CDR3 spans 16 residues. This CDR3 is CASSPTPSPGDTEAFF. The CDR3 DNA reads as TGTGCCAGCTCACCCACCCCCTCGCCGGGAGACACTGAAGCTTTCTTT.

This sequence joins TRBV11-3 and TRBJ1-5; no clear D gene. Per the germline V gene, CDR1 is SGHNT and CDR2 is YENEEA. The CDR3 runs to 13 residues. Trimming cost V 6 bases and J 1 base, with 7 bases left between them. DNA of the CDR3: TGTGCCAGCAGTTTACAGAGCAATCAGCCCCAGCATTTT. It specifies CASSLQSNQPQHF.

The rearrangement joins TRBV10-1 to TRBJ2-2; D is unresolved. Germline V gene data show CDR1 as WNHNN and CDR2 as SYGVQD (reference sequence). The V end lost 4 bases, the J end lost 0 bases, and 6 bases lay between the germline ends. CDR3 length: 14 amino acids. The CDR3 DNA is TGCGCCAGCAGTGCGAGCGCGAACACCGGGGAGCTGTTTTTT. Protein product: CASSASANTGELFF.

The CDR3 sequence is CSVVIQGYEQYF. CDR3 DNA sequence: TGCAGCGTTGTAATACAGGGCTACGAGCAGTACTTC. V usage is TRBV29-1 and J usage is TRBJ2-7; possibly TRBD1 for D (6 bases). The germline CDR1 and CDR2 sequences are SQVTM and ANQGSEA. The CDR3 sequence is 12 residues long. V was shortened by 4 bases and J by 3 bases, with 10 bases between the two germline ends.

Here the CDR3 reads CASSRNRGAVSTGELFF. CDR3 nucleotides: TGTGCCAGCTCACGAAACCGGGGGGCAGTCAGCACCGGGGAGCTGTTTTTT. The chain is built from TRBV18 and TRBJ2-2; D may be TRBD2 (7 bases). The V gene lost 4 bases and the J gene lost 4 bases, with 19 bases spanning the gap. This CDR3 has 17 amino acids. Looked up from germline, CDR1 is KGHSH and CDR2 is LQKENI.

This chain's CDR3 is CASSLFDRGRTGELFF. CDR3 sequence (DNA): TGCGCCAGCAGCTTGTTTGACAGGGGGCGTACCGGGGAGCTGTTTTTT. This sequence joins TRBV5-1 and TRBJ2-2; TRBD1 matches 10 bases. This CDR3 is 16 amino acids long. V was pared by 1 base and J by 5 bases, with 5 bases of the junction left unmatched. Per germline, CDR1 SGHRS and CDR2 YFSETQ.

This rearrangement joins TRBV28 to TRBJ2-7, with 9 bases fitting TRBD2. The germline CDR1 and CDR2 sequences are MDHEN and SYDVKM. Trimming took 5 bases from V and 2 from J; bases not matched to a gene: 7. The length of the CDR3 is 15 residues. The CDR3 region is CASSPTSGRTYEQYF. CDR3 DNA sequence: TGTGCCAGCAGTCCAACTAGCGGGCGCACCTACGAGCAGTACTTC.

J is TRBJ1-2 and V is TRBV4-1; TRBD1 matches at 11 bases. This CDR3 contains 17 residues. Germline V gene data show CDR1 as MGHRA and CDR2 as YSYEKL. V shed 1 base, J shed 4 bases, and the junction held 8 bases outside the gene matches. The CDR3 nucleotides are TGCGCCAGCAGCCAAGGGATTCGGGACAGGGGGGCCTATGGCTACACCTTC. Protein product: CASSQGIRDRGAYGYTF.

The J gene is TRBJ1-5, the V gene TRBV6-1; no clear D. The CDR3 runs to 15 residues. Germline CDR1 and CDR2: MNHNS and SASEGT. V was shortened by 2 bases and J by 3 bases, with 11 bases between the two germline ends. The CDR3 nucleotides read TGTGCCAGCAGTGAATGGGGAGTAACCAATCAGCCCCAGCATTTT. Residues: CASSEWGVTNQPQHF.

This clone was found once. This chain joins TRBV6-6 and TRBJ2-7; 7 bases align to TRBD1. The CDR3 totals 15 residues. The germline V gene has CDR1 MNHNY and CDR2 SVGAGI (reference sequence). V lost 4 bases to trimming and J lost 6 bases; unmatched junction nucleotides: 12. The CDR3 protein is CASSLERDSKVEQYF. CDR3 sequence (DNA): TGTGCCAGCAGTTTAGAAAGGGACAGTAAAGTCGAGCAGTACTTC.

The chain is built from TRBV20-1 and TRBJ1-2; D gene unclear. The V end was cut by 1 base, the J end by 7 bases, with 7 bases between. CDR1 and CDR2 (germline): DFQATT, SNEGSKA (reference sequence). The CDR3 runs 11 residues. The CDR3 DNA sequence: TGCAGTGCTAGAGTCTCGCGTGGCTACACCTTC. It encodes CSARVSRGYTF.

This chain uses TRBV28 with TRBJ2-5; 10 nucleotides match TRBD2. V shed 5 bases, J shed 2 bases, and the junction held 11 bases outside the gene matches. Per the germline V gene, CDR1 is MDHEN and CDR2 is SYDVKM. The CDR3 consists of 17 residues. The CDR3, as DNA: TGTGCCAGCAGTGCTCCCCAACTAGCGGGACGGCAAGAGACCCAGTACTTC. Amino acids: CASSAPQLAGRQETQYF. Variable domain in full (rest from reference TRBV28 and TRBJ2-5): DVKVTQSSRYLVKRTGEKVFLECVQDMDHENMFWYRQDPGLGLRLIYFSYDVKMKEKGDIPEGYSVSREKKERFSLILESASTNQTSMYLCASSAPQLAGRQETQYFGPGTRLLVL.